This T cell receptor (beta chain) is from a study of beta chain features in type 1 diabetes. Averaging about 120 mL, one heparinised blood draw was given by each donor. A word on this clone: Its cognate antigen is unknown.

Study outcomes and limitations: Whether HLA type influences TCRB rearrangement remained unresolved here. Compared with healthy donors, patients appeared to share more similar naive, central memory and regulatory TCRB repertoires.

Expressed TCRB transcripts were sequenced because the isolated RNA had all been reverse transcribed beforehand. Data came from immunoSEQ multiplex PCR; TCRdb stores just in-frame clones and leaves some out. The sample holds about 340,000 clones, 7.5% to 9% seen once. This CDR3 has 14 residues. The germline gives CDR1 SEHNR, CDR2 FQNEAQ (reference sequence). V lost 4 bases and J 4 bases, leaving 11 bases between the germline ends. Sequenced: central memory CD4+ T cells from blood. The TCR comes from a woman aged 18-29 years in good health. The chain carries TRBV7-9 and TRBJ1-3; D ambiguous. CDR3 residues: CASSSQTGGNTIYF. CDR3 in DNA: TGTGCCAGCAGCTCCCAAACCGGAGGAAACACCATATATTTT.